What follows are 14 T cell receptor beta chains derived from one specimen sequenced in a study of PD-1 blockade in classical Hodgkin lymphoma. This table comes from immunoSEQ multiplex PCR, and its TCRdb copy is limited to in-frame clones, with some not included. The table has more than 15,000 clones, approximately 80% seen once. The time point denotes: newly diagnosed, previously untreated cHL patient sample. Out of thawed PBMCs, magnetic negative selection purified CD4+ T cells. The sample taken for sequencing was CD4+ T cells from blood. These receptors all stem from a human donor with classical Hodgkin lymphoma.

J is TRBJ2-3 and V is TRBV2; 10 bases agree with TRBD1. CDR1 is SNHLY, CDR2 FYNNEI, per germline. This CDR3 contains 16 residues. Losses at the gene ends were 4 bases for V and 7 bases for J; bases not matched to a gene: 11. The CDR3 DNA reads as TGTGCCAGCAGTGGCCCCGGGACAGGGGTGAGTTATACGCAGTATTTT. As protein: CASSGPGTGVSYTQYF.

The V gene is TRBV7-2, the J gene TRBJ2-3; 8 bases align to TRBD2. The CDR3 has 16 amino acids. V lost 1 base, J lost 4 bases, and 7 bases stayed unmatched. Germline-derived CDR1 and CDR2 are SGHTA and FQGNSA. CDR3 in amino acids: CASSLVAGLEADTQYF. The DNA of the CDR3 is TGTGCCAGCAGCTTAGTAGCGGGATTGGAGGCAGATACGCAGTATTTT.

This clone appeared once. The rearrangement joins TRBV9 to TRBJ2-1, with 9 bases lining up with TRBD1. This CDR3 is 16 amino acids long. In germline, CDR1 is SGDLS, CDR2 YYNGEE. With V trimmed by 2 bases and J by 6 bases, 9 bases remained unmatched. CDR3 in DNA: TGTGCCAGCAGCGTCTCAACGGGACAGGGAGGCAATGAGCAGTTCTTC. Protein: CASSVSTGQGGNEQFF.

The CDR3 DNA follows: TGTGCCAGCAGTTTATCAGGGACAGGGGGAAGCTACACCTTC. This gives the protein CASSLSGTGGSYTF. This chain uses TRBV27 with TRBJ1-2; 11 bases line up with TRBD1. Germline CDR1 is MNHEY and CDR2 is SMNVEV (reference sequence). This CDR3 spans 14 amino acids. Germline trimming cut 0 bases from V and 9 bases from J; bases unmatched to any gene: 3.

The rearrangement joins TRBV19 to TRBJ1-4, with D possibly matching TRBD1 (5 bases). V dropped 10 bases and J dropped 0 bases, with 9 bases sitting between them. CDR1 LNHDA and CDR2 SQIVND come from the germline V gene (reference sequence). CDR3 length equals 13 residues. For the CDR3, the DNA is TGTGCCACTACGACAGCAACTAATGAAAAACTGTTTTTT. Protein sequence: CATTTATNEKLFF.

The rearrangement uses TRBV9 and TRBJ2-1; D ambiguous. This CDR3 has 11 residues. The V gene's germline CDR1 is SGDLS and CDR2 YYNGEE. Deletions cut 4 bases from V and 10 bases from J, with 9 bases between. Here the CDR3 DNA reads TGTGCCAGCAGCCCCCAGGAGGAGCAGTTCTTC. This codes for CASSPQEEQFF.

The chain recombines TRBV5-5 with TRBJ2-1; TRBD1 matches at 8 bases. The J segment lost 7 bases and the V segment lost 4 bases, leaving 7 bases of the junction unmatched. The CDR3 contains 14 residues. Germline loops: CDR1 SGHKS, CDR2 YYEKEE (reference sequence). The CDR3 protein is CASSTGQAINEQFF. CDR3 DNA: TGTGCCAGCAGCACGGGACAGGCGATAAATGAGCAGTTCTTC.

V usage is TRBV28 and J usage is TRBJ1-1; 9 bases line up with TRBD1. This CDR3 is 17 amino acids long. Germline V lookup: CDR1 MDHEN, CDR2 SYDVKM. V lost 6 bases, J lost 4 bases, and 15 bases stayed unmatched. For the CDR3, the DNA is TGTGCCAGCAGACCACCCCGAACAGGGGGCTGGGGCACTGAAGCTTTCTTT. As protein: CASRPPRTGGWGTEAFF.

CDR3 residues: CASSQSSARDYEQFF. CDR3 bases: TGTGCCAGCAGCCAGTCTAGCGCCAGAGACTATGAGCAGTTCTTC. The J gene is TRBJ2-1, the V gene TRBV4-2, with D possibly being TRBD2 (6 bases). The length of the CDR3 is 15 residues. Germline assignment: CDR1 LGHNA and CDR2 YNFKEQ. The V end lost 3 bases, the J end lost 8 bases, and 17 bases lay between the germline ends.

CDR3 sequence: CASSIEVGNQPQHF. CDR3 sequence (DNA): TGTGCCAGTAGTATAGAGGTGGGGAATCAGCCCCAGCATTTT. J is TRBJ1-5 and V is TRBV19; no clear D. The CDR3 is 14 residues long. Per germline, CDR1 LNHDA and CDR2 SQIVND (reference sequence). The ends were cut back, 0 bases at V and 4 bases at J, with 7 bases in the middle. The entire variable domain, with the rest obtained from reference TRBV19 and TRBJ1-5, is as follows: DGGITQSPKYLFRKEGQNVTLSCEQNLNHDAMYWYRQDPGQGLRLIYYSQIVNDFQKGDIAEGYSVSREKKESFPLTVTSAQKNPTAFYLCASSIEVGNQPQHFGDGTRLSIL.

For the CDR3, the DNA is TGTGCCAGCACCCAAACAGAGTATAGCAATCAGCCCCAGCATTTT. It codes for CASTQTEYSNQPQHF. The chain combines TRBV6-6 with TRBJ1-5, with D hard to call. CDR3 length: 15 amino acids. V was trimmed by 7 bases and J by 0 bases, leaving 13 bases between them. Germline loops: CDR1 MNHNY, CDR2 SVGAGI (reference sequence).

The V call is TRBV4-2, the J call TRBJ2-7, with D perhaps matching TRBD2 (6 bases). Germline V CDR1 and CDR2: LGHNA, YNFKEQ. There are 15 residues in the CDR3. The germline V and J ends were trimmed by 0 bases and 2 bases, with 11 bases remaining between them. In nucleotides, the CDR3 is TGTGCCAGCAGCCAAGATTTATCGGGAGCCTACGAGCAGTACTTC. Amino acid sequence: CASSQDLSGAYEQYF.

The chain recombines TRBV7-9 with TRBJ1-1; possibly TRBD1 for D (6 bases). Germline lookup yields CDR1 SEHNR and CDR2 FQNEAQ (reference sequence). Trimming stripped 5 bases from V and 4 bases from J, with 20 bases between. This CDR3 contains 16 residues. In DNA form, the CDR3 reads TGTGCCAGCAGCCGCGCGCGGGGGGCGGCATCCACTGAAGCTTTCTTT. It yields the protein CASSRARGAASTEAFF.

This chain uses TRBV6-6 with TRBJ2-1; 7 bases align to TRBD2. V shed 4 bases and J 4 bases; nucleotides not matched to a gene: 4. Germline V gene data show CDR1 as MNHNY and CDR2 as SVGAGI (reference sequence). The length of the CDR3 is 14 residues. CDR3 sequence: CASSFGTKYNEQFF. As DNA, the CDR3 is TGTGCCAGCAGTTTCGGGACTAAGTACAATGAGCAGTTCTTC.